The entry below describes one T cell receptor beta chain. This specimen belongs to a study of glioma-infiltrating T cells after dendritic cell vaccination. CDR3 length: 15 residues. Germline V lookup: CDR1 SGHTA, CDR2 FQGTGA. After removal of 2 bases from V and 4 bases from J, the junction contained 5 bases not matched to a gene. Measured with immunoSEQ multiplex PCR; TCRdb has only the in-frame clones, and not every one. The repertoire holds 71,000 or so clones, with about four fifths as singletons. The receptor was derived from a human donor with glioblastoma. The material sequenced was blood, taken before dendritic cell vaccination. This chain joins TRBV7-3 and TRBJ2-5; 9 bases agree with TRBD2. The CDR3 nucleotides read TGTGCCAGCAGCTTAGCCGGGACTAGCAGAGAGACCCAGTACTTC. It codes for CASSLAGTSRETQYF.